Sequencing of this T cell receptor (beta chain) was carried out in a study of human T cells and chemical hapten exposure. Study-wide background: From small differences in pooled library volume came most of the variation in per-sample TCR yields.

On this clonotype itself: Its specificity is not known.

Within the library, unique molecular identifiers were attached to each individual cDNA molecule. Authors' methods: Samples held a median of approximately 96,000 TCRs, range roughly 20,000–750,000. TCRdb passed the 5' RACE reads through MiXCR, listing each CDR3 protein once. Here the V and J calls rest on TCRdb's processing, not on the authors' analysis. Of over 95,000 distinct CDR3 sequences listed, roughly 19% are singletons. Study-wide results and limits: DPC sensitization did not alter TCRs above 1 in 1000 frequency.

Unseparated into fractions, whole blood served as the source from which total RNA was extracted. V was trimmed by 6 bases and J by 14 bases, leaving 14 bases between them. There are 11 residues in the CDR3. Germline V lookup: CDR1 DFQATT, CDR2 SNEGSKA (reference sequence). The chain is built from TRBV20-1 and TRBJ1-6, with D tentatively TRBD1 (5 bases). This sequence originates from a human donor in good health. In DNA, the CDR3 is TGCAGTGCCATACTAGGGGTGGCCCTCCACTTT. Translation gives CSAILGVALHF.